Shown below are 16 T cell receptor beta chains from a single sample sequenced in a study of cytomegalovirus exposure and HLA in healthy donors. Primers for the PCR totalled 60 Vbeta and 13 Jbeta. Sequenced by immunoSEQ multiplex PCR; TCRdb stores in-frame clones only, minus some. The data show 70,000 to 95,000 clones, more than 55% seen once. What was sequenced was PBMCs. The source of these receptors is a woman in her twenties or thirties in good health and CMV-seropositive.

The chain combines TRBV7-9 with TRBJ2-2, with a weak D call TRBD1 (6 bases). Germline CDR1 and CDR2: SEHNR and FQNEAQ (reference sequence). The CDR3 runs 16 residues. V lost 2 bases to trimming and J lost 2 bases, with 12 bases between them. The CDR3 loop reads CASSLLGGLNTGELFF. CDR3 nucleotide sequence: TGTGCCAGCAGCTTACTTGGGGGCCTTAACACCGGGGAGCTGTTTTTT.

The rearrangement uses TRBV30 and TRBJ2-7; 9 bases line up with TRBD1. Trimming cost V 2 bases and J 2 bases; bases outside gene matches: 1. Germline CDR1 GTSNPN, CDR2 SVGIG (reference sequence). This CDR3 is 13 amino acids long. The CDR3 DNA is TGTGCCTGGAGTCGGGACAGGGCCTACGAGCAGTACTTC. Amino acids: CAWSRDRAYEQYF.

This clone was observed a handful of times. The chain couples TRBV30 to TRBJ2-3, with D possibly matching TRBD1 (6 bases). The length of the CDR3 is 14 residues. Germline CDR1 is GTSNPN and CDR2 is SVGIG (reference sequence). Trimming stripped 0 bases from V and 3 bases from J, with 10 bases between. CDR3 region: CAWSVRGTTDTQYF. The CDR3 DNA follows: TGTGCCTGGAGTGTACGAGGGACAACAGATACGCAGTATTTT.

The chain employs TRBV19 and TRBJ2-2; 10 nucleotides align to TRBD1. V was clipped by 10 bases and J by 4 bases; unmatched bases: 6. The CDR3 extends over 14 amino acids. Germline loops: CDR1 LNHDA, CDR2 SQIVND (reference sequence). This CDR3 reads CATQDRGSTGELFF. CDR3 coding DNA: TGTGCCACCCAGGACAGGGGGTCCACCGGGGAGCTGTTTTTT. Based on the CDR3 plus reference TRBV19 and TRBJ2-2, the full variable domain is DGGITQSPKYLFRKEGQNVTLSCEQNLNHDAMYWYRQDPGQGLRLIYYSQIVNDFQKGDIAEGYSVSREKKESFPLTVTSAQKNPTAFYLCATQDRGSTGELFFGEGSRLTVL.

In this sample, this clone turned up a few times. This rearrangement joins TRBV28 to TRBJ2-1; 7 nucleotides agree with TRBD2. The CDR3 has 16 amino acids. Looked up from germline, CDR1 is MDHEN and CDR2 is SYDVKM. The trim removed 6 bases at V and 0 bases at J, leaving 8 bases unmatched. The CDR3 region is CASRSTSASSYNEQFF. CDR3 nucleotides: TGTGCCAGCAGATCTACTAGCGCAAGCTCCTACAATGAGCAGTTCTTC. Filled out from reference TRBV28 and TRBJ2-1, the complete variable domain reads DVKVTQSSRYLVKRTGEKVFLECVQDMDHENMFWYRQDPGLGLRLIYFSYDVKMKEKGDIPEGYSVSREKKERFSLILESASTNQTSMYLCASRSTSASSYNEQFFGPGTRLTVL.

This chain joins TRBV15 and TRBJ2-2; 11 nucleotides agree with TRBD2. V lost 1 base and J lost 4; bases outside the gene matches: 5. The length of the CDR3 is 17 residues. Germline V gene sequence: CDR1 LNHNV, CDR2 YYDKDF (reference sequence). The CDR3 DNA reads as TGTGCCACCAGCAGAGCCGGACTAGCGGGCCTCACCGGGGAGCTGTTTTTT. Translated: CATSRAGLAGLTGELFF. The complete variable domain, with remaining parts taken from reference TRBV15 and TRBJ2-2, reads DAMVIQNPRYQVTQFGKPVTLSCSQTLNHNVMYWYQQKSSQAPKLLFHYYDKDFNNEADTPDNFQSRRPNTSFCFLDIRSPGLGDTAMYLCATSRAGLAGLTGELFFGEGSRLTVL.

The rearrangement uses TRBV5-1 and TRBJ1-5; no definite D call. This CDR3 has 15 amino acids. Trimming pared 5 bases from V and 8 bases from J, leaving 20 bases between. Germline V gives CDR1 SGHRS, CDR2 YFSETQ. For the CDR3, the DNA is TGCGCCAGCAGTTCCGGGTTTTCTGCGACCGAGCCCCAGCATTTT. Its protein product is CASSSGFSATEPQHF.

CDR3 amino acids: CASSASGGLDTEAFF. In DNA form, the CDR3 reads TGTGCCAGCAGCGCCTCGGGGGGGCTGGACACTGAAGCTTTCTTT. This chain connects TRBV9 to TRBJ1-1, with D perhaps TRBD1 (6 bases). There are 15 residues in the CDR3. The V and J ends lost 3 bases and 3 bases respectively, with 15 bases between them. Germline CDR1 reads SGDLS; CDR2 reads YYNGEE.

DNA for the CDR3: TGTGCCAGCAGCCCCCCGCAGGGGTCATTCACAGATACGCAGTATTTT. Amino acids: CASSPPQGSFTDTQYF. V is TRBV28 and J is TRBJ2-3; D might be TRBD1 (6 bases). From germline, CDR1 is MDHEN and CDR2 SYDVKM. The CDR3 sequence is 16 residues long. The V end was cut by 6 bases, the J end by 2 bases, with 18 bases between.

The V and J genes are TRBV19 and TRBJ2-3; TRBD1 matches at 10 bases. The length of the CDR3 is 15 residues. Germline V gene data show CDR1 as LNHDA and CDR2 as SQIVND (reference sequence). The V gene end was trimmed by 4 bases and the J gene end by 5 bases; junction bases not matched to a gene: 6. The CDR3 spells CASSNAGTGEDTQYF. DNA of the CDR3: TGTGCCAGTAGTAATGCGGGGACAGGGGAAGATACGCAGTATTTT.

The chain combines TRBV4-1 with TRBJ2-7; TRBD1 agrees at 7 bases. The ends lost 1 base at V and 3 bases at J; junction bases unmatched: 6. The germline V gene has CDR1 MGHRA and CDR2 YSYEKL. The CDR3 spans 15 residues. Written as DNA, the CDR3 is TGCGCCAGCAGCCAAGCCCCGGGACAGAACTACGAGCAGTACTTC. Translation: CASSQAPGQNYEQYF.

The genes are TRBV5-1 and TRBJ1-1, with TRBD1 matching 12 bases. CDR1 and CDR2 (germline): SGHRS, YFSETQ. CDR3 size: 15 residues. V lost 0 bases to trimming and J lost 9 bases; unmatched junction nucleotides: 6. The CDR3 spells CASSLALGTGGQAFF. The CDR3 DNA reads as TGCGCCAGCAGCTTGGCCCTGGGGACAGGGGGCCAAGCTTTCTTT.

This clone was counted a few times. The V gene is TRBV9, the J gene TRBJ2-2; possible D gene TRBD1, 6 bases. This CDR3 has 17 residues. Germline lookup yields CDR1 SGDLS and CDR2 YYNGEE. V shed 0 bases and J shed 5 bases, with 17 bases lying between them. In DNA, the CDR3 is TGTGCCAGCAGCGTAGCTAGAGGGCAGGGGAAGACCGGGGAGCTGTTTTTT. As protein: CASSVARGQGKTGELFF.

The chain joins TRBV7-3 to TRBJ2-7; the D is unclear. CDR1 SGHTA and CDR2 FQGTGA come from the germline V gene. Trimming removed 2 bases at V and 6 bases at J, with 11 bases between. This CDR3 contains 13 residues. In nucleotides, the CDR3 is TGTGCCAGCAGCTTAGATCCTACCCTCGAGCAGTACTTC. This codes for CASSLDPTLEQYF.

This rearrangement joins TRBV28 to TRBJ1-6; the D gene is possibly TRBD1 (5 bases). The CDR3 length is 13 residues. V was pared by 7 bases and J by 10 bases, with 14 bases between. CDR1 MDHEN and CDR2 SYDVKM come from the germline V gene. CDR3 sequence: CASNGGTGSPLHF. In nucleotides, the CDR3 is TGTGCCAGCAACGGGGGGACCGGATCACCCCTCCACTTT. The variable domain in full, completed from reference TRBV28 and TRBJ1-6, reads DVKVTQSSRYLVKRTGEKVFLECVQDMDHENMFWYRQDPGLGLRLIYFSYDVKMKEKGDIPEGYSVSREKKERFSLILESASTNQTSMYLCASNGGTGSPLHFGNGTRLTVT.

The rearrangement joins TRBV18 to TRBJ1-1; D unresolved. The CDR3 is made up of 14 amino acids. Trimming stripped 3 bases from V and 0 bases from J, with 8 bases between. Per germline, CDR1 KGHSH and CDR2 LQKENI. The CDR3 here is CASSPLSVNTEAFF. The CDR3, as DNA: TGTGCCAGCTCACCGCTATCGGTGAACACTGAAGCTTTCTTT.